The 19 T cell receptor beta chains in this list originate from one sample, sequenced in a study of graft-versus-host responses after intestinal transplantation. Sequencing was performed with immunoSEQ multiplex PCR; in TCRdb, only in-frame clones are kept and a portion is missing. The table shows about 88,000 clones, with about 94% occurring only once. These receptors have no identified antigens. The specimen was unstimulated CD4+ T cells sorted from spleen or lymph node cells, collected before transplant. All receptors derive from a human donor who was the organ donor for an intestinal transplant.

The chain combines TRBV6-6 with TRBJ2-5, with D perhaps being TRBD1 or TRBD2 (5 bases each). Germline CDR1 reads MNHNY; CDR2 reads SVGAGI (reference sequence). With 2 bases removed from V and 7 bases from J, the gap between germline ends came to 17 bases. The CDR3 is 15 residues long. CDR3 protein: CASSYGTDVWRTQYF. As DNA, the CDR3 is TGTGCCAGCAGTTACGGGACCGACGTCTGGCGGACCCAGTACTTC.

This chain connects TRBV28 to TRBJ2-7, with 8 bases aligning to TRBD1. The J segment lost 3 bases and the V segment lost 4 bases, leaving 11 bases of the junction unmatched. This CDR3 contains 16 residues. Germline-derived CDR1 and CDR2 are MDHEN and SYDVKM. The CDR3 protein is CASSYLIETGGYEQYF. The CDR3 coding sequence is TGTGCCAGCAGTTACCTCATCGAAACAGGGGGCTACGAGCAGTACTTC.

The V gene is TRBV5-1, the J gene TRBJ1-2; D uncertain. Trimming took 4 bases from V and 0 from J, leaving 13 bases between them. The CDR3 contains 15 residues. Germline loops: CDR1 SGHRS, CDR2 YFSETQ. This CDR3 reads CASSVSIDSNYGYTF. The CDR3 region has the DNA TGCGCCAGCAGCGTGTCTATCGACTCTAACTATGGCTACACCTTC.

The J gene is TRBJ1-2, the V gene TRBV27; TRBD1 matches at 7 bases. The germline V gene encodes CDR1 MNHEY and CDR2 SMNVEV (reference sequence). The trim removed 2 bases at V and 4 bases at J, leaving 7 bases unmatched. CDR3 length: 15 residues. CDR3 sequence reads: CASSLRTGEGYGYTF. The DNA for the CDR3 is TGTGCCAGCAGTTTACGTACAGGGGAGGGCTATGGCTACACCTTC.

The CDR3 region has the DNA TGTGCCAGCAGTGAAGCGTGGGGGACTAGCGGGGGCACAGATACGCAGTATTTT. It is translated as CASSEAWGTSGGTDTQYF. This sequence joins TRBV6-1 and TRBJ2-3; 13 nucleotides agree with TRBD2. V lost 0 bases, J lost 1 base, and 4 bases stayed unmatched. Germline V gives CDR1 MNHNS, CDR2 SASEGT. This CDR3 spans 18 amino acids.

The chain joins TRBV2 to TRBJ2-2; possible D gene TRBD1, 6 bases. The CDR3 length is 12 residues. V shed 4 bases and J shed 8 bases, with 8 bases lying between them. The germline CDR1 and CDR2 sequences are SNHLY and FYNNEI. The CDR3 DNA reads TGTGCCAGCAGTGGCAGGGGAGGGGAGCTGTTTTTT. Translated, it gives CASSGRGGELFF.

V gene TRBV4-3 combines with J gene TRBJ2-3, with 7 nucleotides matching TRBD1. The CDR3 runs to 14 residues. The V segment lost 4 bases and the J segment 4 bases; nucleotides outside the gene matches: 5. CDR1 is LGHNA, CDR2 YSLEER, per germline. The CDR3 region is CASSLQQGSDTQYF. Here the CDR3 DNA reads TGCGCCAGCAGCCTACAACAGGGGTCAGATACGCAGTATTTT.

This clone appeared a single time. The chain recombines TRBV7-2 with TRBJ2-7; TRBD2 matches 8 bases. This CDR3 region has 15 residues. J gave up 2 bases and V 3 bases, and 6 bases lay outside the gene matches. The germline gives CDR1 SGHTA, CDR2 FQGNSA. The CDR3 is CASSFDGLATYEQYF. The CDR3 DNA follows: TGTGCCAGCAGCTTTGACGGACTAGCCACCTACGAGCAGTACTTC.

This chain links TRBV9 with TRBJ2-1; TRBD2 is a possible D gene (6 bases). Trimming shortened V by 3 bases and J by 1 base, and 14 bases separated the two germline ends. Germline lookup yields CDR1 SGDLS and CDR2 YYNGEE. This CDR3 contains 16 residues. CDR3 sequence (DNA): TGTGCCAGCAGCGCCTCCGGGACTCAATCCTACAATGAGCAGTTCTTC. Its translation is CASSASGTQSYNEQFF.

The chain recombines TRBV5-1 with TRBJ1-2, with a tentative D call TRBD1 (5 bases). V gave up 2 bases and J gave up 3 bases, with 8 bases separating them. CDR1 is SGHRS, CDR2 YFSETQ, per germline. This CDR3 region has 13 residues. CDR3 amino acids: CASSLRGHYGYTF. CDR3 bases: TGCGCCAGCAGCTTAAGGGGCCACTATGGCTACACCTTC. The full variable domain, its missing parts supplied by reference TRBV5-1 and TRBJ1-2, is KAGVTQTPRYLIKTRGQQVTLSCSPISGHRSVSWYQQTPGQGLQFLFEYFSETQRNKGNFPGRFSGRQFSNSRSEMNVSTLELGDSALYLCASSLRGHYGYTFGSGTRLTVV.

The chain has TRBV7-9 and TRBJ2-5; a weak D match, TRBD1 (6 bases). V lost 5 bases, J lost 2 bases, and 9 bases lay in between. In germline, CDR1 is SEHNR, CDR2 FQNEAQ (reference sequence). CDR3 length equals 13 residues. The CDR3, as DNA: TGTGCCAGCAGCCGGGACACGCAAGAGACCCAGTACTTC. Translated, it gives CASSRDTQETQYF.

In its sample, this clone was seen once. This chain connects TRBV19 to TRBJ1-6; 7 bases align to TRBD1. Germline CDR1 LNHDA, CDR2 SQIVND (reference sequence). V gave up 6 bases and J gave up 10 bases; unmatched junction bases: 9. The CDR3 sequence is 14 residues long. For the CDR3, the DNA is TGTGCCAGTAGCAAGGGGGCCGTGGGATCACCCCTCCACTTT. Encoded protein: CASSKGAVGSPLHF.

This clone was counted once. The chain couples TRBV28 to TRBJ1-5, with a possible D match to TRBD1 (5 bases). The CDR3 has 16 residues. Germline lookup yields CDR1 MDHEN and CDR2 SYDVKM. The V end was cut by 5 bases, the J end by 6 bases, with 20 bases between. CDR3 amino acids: CASSPPDQGRGQPQHF. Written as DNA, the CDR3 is TGTGCCAGCAGTCCGCCGGATCAGGGAAGGGGTCAGCCCCAGCATTTT.

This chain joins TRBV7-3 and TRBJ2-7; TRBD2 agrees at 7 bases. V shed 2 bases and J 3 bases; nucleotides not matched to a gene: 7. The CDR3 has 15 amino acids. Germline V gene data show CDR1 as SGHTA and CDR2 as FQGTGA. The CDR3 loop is CASSLALSGVYEQYF. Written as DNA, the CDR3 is TGTGCCAGCAGCTTAGCACTGAGCGGGGTCTACGAGCAGTACTTC.

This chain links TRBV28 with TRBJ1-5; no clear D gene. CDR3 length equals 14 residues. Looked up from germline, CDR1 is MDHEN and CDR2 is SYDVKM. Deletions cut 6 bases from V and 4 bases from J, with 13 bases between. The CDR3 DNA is TGTGCCAGCAGCCGAGTGGACGGTAATCAGCCCCAGCATTTT. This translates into CASSRVDGNQPQHF. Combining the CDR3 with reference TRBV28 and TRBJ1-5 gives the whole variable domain DVKVTQSSRYLVKRTGEKVFLECVQDMDHENMFWYRQDPGLGLRLIYFSYDVKMKEKGDIPEGYSVSREKKERFSLILESASTNQTSMYLCASSRVDGNQPQHFGDGTRLSIL.

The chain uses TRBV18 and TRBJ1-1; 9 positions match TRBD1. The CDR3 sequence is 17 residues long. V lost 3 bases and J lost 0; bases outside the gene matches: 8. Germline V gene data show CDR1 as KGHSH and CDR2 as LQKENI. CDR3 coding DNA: TGTGCCAGCTCACCTCCCCGGGACAGGGTCATGAACACTGAAGCTTTCTTT. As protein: CASSPPRDRVMNTEAFF.

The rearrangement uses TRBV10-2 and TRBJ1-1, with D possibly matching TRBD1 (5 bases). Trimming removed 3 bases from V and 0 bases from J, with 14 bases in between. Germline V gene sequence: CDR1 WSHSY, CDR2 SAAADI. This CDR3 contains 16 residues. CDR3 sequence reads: CASSDGDPDLNTEAFF. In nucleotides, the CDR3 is TGCGCCAGCAGTGATGGGGACCCCGACCTGAACACTGAAGCTTTCTTT.

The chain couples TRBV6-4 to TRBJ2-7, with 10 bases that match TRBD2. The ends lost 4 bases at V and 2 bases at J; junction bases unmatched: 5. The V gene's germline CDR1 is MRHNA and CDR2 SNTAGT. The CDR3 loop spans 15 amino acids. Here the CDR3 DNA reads TGTGCCAGCAGTGTCCTAGCGGGGGCTCCCTACGAGCAGTACTTC. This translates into CASSVLAGAPYEQYF.

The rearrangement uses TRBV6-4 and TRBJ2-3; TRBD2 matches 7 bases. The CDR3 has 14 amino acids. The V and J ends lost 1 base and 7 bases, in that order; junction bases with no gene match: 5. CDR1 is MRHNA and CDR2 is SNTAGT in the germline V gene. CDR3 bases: TGTGCCAGCAGTGACTGGGCGGGGGTGAATACGCAGTATTTT. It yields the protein CASSDWAGVNTQYF.